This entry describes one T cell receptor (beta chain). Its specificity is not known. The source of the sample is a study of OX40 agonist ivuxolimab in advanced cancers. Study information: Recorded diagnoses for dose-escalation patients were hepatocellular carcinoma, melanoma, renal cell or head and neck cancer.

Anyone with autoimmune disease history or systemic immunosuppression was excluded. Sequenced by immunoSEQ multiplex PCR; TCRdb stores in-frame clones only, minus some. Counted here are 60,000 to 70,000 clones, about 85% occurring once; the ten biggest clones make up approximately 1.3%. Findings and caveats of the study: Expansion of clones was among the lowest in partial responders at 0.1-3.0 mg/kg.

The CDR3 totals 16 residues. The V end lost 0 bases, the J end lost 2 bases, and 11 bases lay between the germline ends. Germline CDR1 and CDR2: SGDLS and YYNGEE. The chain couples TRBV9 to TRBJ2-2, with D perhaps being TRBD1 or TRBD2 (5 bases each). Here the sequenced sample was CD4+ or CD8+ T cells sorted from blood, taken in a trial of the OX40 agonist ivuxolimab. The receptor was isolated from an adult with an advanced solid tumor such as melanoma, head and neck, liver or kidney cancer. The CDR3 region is CASSVAGRRNTGELFF. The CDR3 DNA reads TGTGCCAGCAGCGTAGCGGGGCGTCGTAACACCGGGGAGCTGTTTTTT.